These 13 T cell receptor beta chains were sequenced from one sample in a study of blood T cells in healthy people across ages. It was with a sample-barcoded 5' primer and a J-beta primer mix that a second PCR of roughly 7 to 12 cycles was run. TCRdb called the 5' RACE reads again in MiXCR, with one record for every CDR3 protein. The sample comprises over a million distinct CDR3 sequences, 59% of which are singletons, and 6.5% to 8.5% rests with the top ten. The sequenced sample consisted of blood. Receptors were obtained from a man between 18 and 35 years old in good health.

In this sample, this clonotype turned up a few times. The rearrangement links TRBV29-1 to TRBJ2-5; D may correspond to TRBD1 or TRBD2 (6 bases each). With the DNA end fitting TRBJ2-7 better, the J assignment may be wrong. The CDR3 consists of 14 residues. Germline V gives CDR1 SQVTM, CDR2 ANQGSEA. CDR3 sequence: CSVGGANNSYEQYF. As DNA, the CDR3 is TGCAGCGTTGGGGGGGCCAACAACTCCTACGAGCAGTACTTC.

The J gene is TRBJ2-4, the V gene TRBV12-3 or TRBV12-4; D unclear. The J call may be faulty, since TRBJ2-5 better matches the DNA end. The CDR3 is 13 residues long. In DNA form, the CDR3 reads TGTGCCAGCAGCAGAGACGGTGGGGAGACCCAGTACTTC. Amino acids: CASSRDGGETQYF.

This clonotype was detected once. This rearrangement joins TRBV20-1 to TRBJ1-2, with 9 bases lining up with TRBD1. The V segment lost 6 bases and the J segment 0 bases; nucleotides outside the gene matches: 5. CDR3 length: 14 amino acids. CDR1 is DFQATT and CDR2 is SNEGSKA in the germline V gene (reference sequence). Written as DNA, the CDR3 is TGCAGTGCCTCGGACAGGGGCGCTAACTATGGCTACACCTTC. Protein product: CSASDRGANYGYTF.

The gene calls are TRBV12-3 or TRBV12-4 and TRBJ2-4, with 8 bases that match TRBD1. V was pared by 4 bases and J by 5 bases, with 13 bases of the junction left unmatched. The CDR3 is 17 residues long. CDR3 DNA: TGTGCCAGCAGTTCAATACCGGGACAGGAAACGCAAAACATTCAGTACTTC. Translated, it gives CASSSIPGQETQNIQYF.

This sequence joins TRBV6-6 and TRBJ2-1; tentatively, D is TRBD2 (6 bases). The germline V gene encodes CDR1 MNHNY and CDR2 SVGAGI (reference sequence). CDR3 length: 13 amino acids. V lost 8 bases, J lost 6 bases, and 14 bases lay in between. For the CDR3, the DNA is TGTGCCAGCCGGGCGACGGAGGGCAATGAGCAGTTCTTC. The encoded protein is CASRATEGNEQFF.

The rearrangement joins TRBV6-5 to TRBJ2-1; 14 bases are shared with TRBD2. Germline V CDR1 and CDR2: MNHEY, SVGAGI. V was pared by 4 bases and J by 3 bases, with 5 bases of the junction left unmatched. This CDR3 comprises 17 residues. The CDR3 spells CASSFGLAGGNYNEQFF. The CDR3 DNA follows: TGTGCCAGCAGTTTCGGACTAGCGGGGGGAAACTACAATGAGCAGTTCTTC.

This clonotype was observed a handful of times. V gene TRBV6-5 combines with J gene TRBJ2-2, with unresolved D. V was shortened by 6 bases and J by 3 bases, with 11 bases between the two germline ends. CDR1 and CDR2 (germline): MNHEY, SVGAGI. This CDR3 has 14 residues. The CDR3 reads CASSQSGHTGELFF. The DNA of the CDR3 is TGTGCCAGCAGCCAGTCCGGGCACACCGGGGAGCTGTTTTTT.

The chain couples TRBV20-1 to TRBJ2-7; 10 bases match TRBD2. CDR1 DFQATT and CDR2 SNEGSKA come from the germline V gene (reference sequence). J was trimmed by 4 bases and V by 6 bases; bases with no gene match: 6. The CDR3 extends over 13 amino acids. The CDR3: CSAERTSGYEQYF. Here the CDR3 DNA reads TGCAGTGCAGAAAGGACTAGCGGATACGAGCAGTACTTC.

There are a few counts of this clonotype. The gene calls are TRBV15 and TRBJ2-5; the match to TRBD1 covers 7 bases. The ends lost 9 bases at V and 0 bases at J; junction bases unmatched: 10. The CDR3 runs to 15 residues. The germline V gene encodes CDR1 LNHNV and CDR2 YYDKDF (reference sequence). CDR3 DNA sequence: TGTGCCACGCACCCGACAGGGCCAAACCAAGAGACCCAGTACTTC. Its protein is CATHPTGPNQETQYF.

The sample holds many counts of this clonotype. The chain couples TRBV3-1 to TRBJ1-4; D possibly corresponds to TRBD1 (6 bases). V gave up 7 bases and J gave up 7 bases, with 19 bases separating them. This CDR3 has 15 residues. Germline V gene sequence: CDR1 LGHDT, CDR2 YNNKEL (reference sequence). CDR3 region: CASKFSTGDIEKLFF. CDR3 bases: TGTGCCAGCAAGTTTTCGACAGGAGACATTGAAAAACTGTTTTTT. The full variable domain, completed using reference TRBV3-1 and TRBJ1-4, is DTAVSQTPKYLVTQMGNDKSIKCEQNLGHDTMYWYKQDSKKFLKIMFSYNNKELIINETVPNRFSPKSPDKAHLNLHINSLELGDSAVYFCASKFSTGDIEKLFFGSGTQLSVL.

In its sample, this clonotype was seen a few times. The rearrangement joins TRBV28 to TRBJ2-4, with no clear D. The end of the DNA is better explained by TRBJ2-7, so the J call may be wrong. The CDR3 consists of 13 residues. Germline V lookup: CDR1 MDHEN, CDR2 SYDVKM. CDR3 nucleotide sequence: TGTGCCAGCAGCCCCATAATTGCCTACGAGCAGTACTTC. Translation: CASSPIIAYEQYF.

This chain's CDR3 is CASGGGGSNQPQHF. DNA of the CDR3: TGTGCCAGCGGTGGAGGGGGGAGCAATCAGCCCCAGCATTTT. The V gene is TRBV7-9, the J gene TRBJ1-5, with a weak D call TRBD1 (6 bases). The CDR3 is 14 residues long. Germline CDR1 SEHNR, CDR2 FQNEAQ (reference sequence). V lost 8 bases to trimming and J lost 1 base, with 12 bases between them.

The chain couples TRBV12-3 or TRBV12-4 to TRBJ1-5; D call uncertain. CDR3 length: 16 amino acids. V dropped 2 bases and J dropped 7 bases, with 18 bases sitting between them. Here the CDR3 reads CASSLIGSGLRQPQHF. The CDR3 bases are TGTGCCAGCAGTTTAATTGGATCTGGGTTGAGGCAGCCCCAGCATTTT.